The 27 T cell receptor beta chains presented below share a single source sample, sequenced in a study of technical replicates of blood from a few donors. Sequencing used immunoSEQ multiplex PCR; TCRdb keeps in-frame clones, though not all of them. This table holds tens of thousands of clones, roughly 94% found once. Sample: T cells isolated from PBMCs. The origin of the receptors is a human donor in good health.

The V gene is TRBV6-5, the J gene TRBJ1-5, with 7 bases identical to TRBD1. CDR1 and CDR2 from the germline V gene are MNHEY and SVGAGI. Trimming at V came to 2 bases and at J to 9 bases, leaving 7 bases not matched to a gene. This CDR3 has 14 amino acids. The CDR3 here is CASSYASGGGPQHF. For the CDR3, the DNA is TGTGCCAGCAGTTACGCCTCAGGGGGAGGGCCCCAGCATTTT.

The chain uses TRBV6-1 and TRBJ2-1; TRBD2 matches at 7 bases. The CDR3 runs 14 residues. The V segment lost 8 bases and the J segment 2 bases; nucleotides outside the gene matches: 6. Per the germline V gene, CDR1 is MNHNS and CDR2 is SASEGT. The CDR3 DNA is TGTGCCAGCCGCGGTCGGGGGGCCTACAATGAGCAGTTCTTC. The encoded protein is CASRGRGAYNEQFF.

CDR3 sequence: CASSLSSGQGANEQYF. The CDR3 DNA reads as TGTGCCAGCAGTTTATCCTCCGGGCAGGGGGCTAACGAGCAGTACTTC. J is TRBJ2-7 and V is TRBV27; 8 bases are shared with TRBD1. The CDR3 covers 16 residues. CDR1 and CDR2 (germline): MNHEY, SMNVEV (reference sequence). V was pared by 0 bases and J by 5 bases, with 9 bases of the junction left unmatched.

This chain uses TRBV5-1 with TRBJ2-1, with 11 bases lining up with TRBD2. Germline V CDR1 and CDR2: SGHRS, YFSETQ. The trim removed 4 bases at V and 4 bases at J, leaving 19 bases unmatched. This CDR3 comprises 20 residues. Here the CDR3 reads CASSQTRDPGLADHYNEQFF. The CDR3 DNA follows: TGCGCCAGCAGCCAAACCCGAGATCCGGGACTAGCGGACCATTACAATGAGCAGTTCTTC. The whole variable domain, filled in from reference TRBV5-1 and TRBJ2-1, reads KAGVTQTPRYLIKTRGQQVTLSCSPISGHRSVSWYQQTPGQGLQFLFEYFSETQRNKGNFPGRFSGRQFSNSRSEMNVSTLELGDSALYLCASSQTRDPGLADHYNEQFFGPGTRLTVL.

This sequence joins TRBV7-9 and TRBJ1-4; TRBD1 aligns across 8 bases. Germline V gives CDR1 SEHNR, CDR2 FQNEAQ (reference sequence). J gave up 5 bases and V 3 bases, and 2 bases lay outside the gene matches. The CDR3 extends over 14 amino acids. CDR3 protein: CASSFRDRNEKLFF. CDR3 in DNA: TGTGCCAGCAGCTTCCGGGACAGGAATGAAAAACTGTTTTTT. The whole variable domain, remainder taken from reference TRBV7-9 and TRBJ1-4, is DTGVSQNPRHKITKRGQNVTFRCDPISEHNRLYWYRQTLGQGPEFLTYFQNEAQLEKSRLLSDRFSAERPKGSFSTLEIQRTEQGDSAMYLCASSFRDRNEKLFFGSGTQLSVL.

The rearrangement joins TRBV4-1 to TRBJ2-7; D possibly corresponds to TRBD2 (7 bases). Germline V gives CDR1 MGHRA, CDR2 YSYEKL. CDR3 length: 16 residues. V gave up 1 base and J gave up 7 bases, with 20 bases separating them. CDR3: CASSQGTWGGLKEQYF. CDR3 in DNA: TGCGCCAGCAGCCAAGGGACGTGGGGGGGGCTAAAAGAGCAGTACTTC.

V gene TRBV5-6 combines with J gene TRBJ2-1, with D tentatively TRBD2 (6 bases). There are 16 residues in the CDR3. Germline V gene data show CDR1 as SGHDT and CDR2 as YYEEEE. V was cut by 4 bases and J by 1 base, with 15 bases left in between. The DNA for the CDR3 is TGTGCCAGCAGCGCGAGGCTGGGGGGATCCTACAATGAGCAGTTCTTC. It encodes CASSARLGGSYNEQFF.

V usage is TRBV7-9 and J usage is TRBJ1-4; 8 bases fit TRBD1. V dropped 6 bases and J dropped 8; count of bases not matched to a gene: 8. In germline, CDR1 is SEHNR, CDR2 FQNEAQ (reference sequence). The CDR3 runs to 14 residues. CDR3 in amino acids: CASRTQGAGEKLFF. The CDR3 DNA is TGTGCCAGCAGAACCCAGGGGGCTGGGGAAAAACTGTTTTTT.

This chain uses TRBV28 with TRBJ1-2; a weak D match, TRBD1 (5 bases). CDR3 size: 14 residues. V gave up 8 bases and J gave up 4 bases, with 17 bases separating them. Germline V gene lookup returns CDR1 MDHEN and CDR2 SYDVKM. This chain's CDR3 is CASEAGAEFYGYTF. In DNA form, the CDR3 reads TGTGCCAGCGAAGCTGGGGCGGAATTCTATGGCTACACCTTC.

This clone was observed a single time. The V and J genes are TRBV5-4 and TRBJ2-7; 7 bases fit TRBD2. The CDR3 length is 12 residues. Germline V gene sequence: CDR1 SGHNT, CDR2 YYREEE (reference sequence). The ends lost 3 bases at V and 6 bases at J; junction bases unmatched: 3. The CDR3 loop is CASSSGGSEQYF. CDR3 DNA: TGTGCCAGCAGCTCGGGGGGTAGCGAGCAGTACTTC.

The rearrangement links TRBV6-5 to TRBJ1-1; 7 bases are a match to TRBD1. The CDR3 covers 14 residues. J lost 5 bases, V lost 6 bases, and 9 bases had no gene match. Germline values: CDR1 MNHEY, CDR2 SVGAGI. This CDR3 is CASSMGTVLTEAFF. In DNA, the CDR3 is TGTGCCAGCAGCATGGGGACAGTCTTAACTGAAGCTTTCTTT.

The CDR3 loop is CASSLWGRGEKLFF. The CDR3 nucleotides read TGTGCCAGCAGCTTGTGGGGGCGCGGTGAAAAACTGTTTTTT. The chain recombines TRBV5-6 with TRBJ1-4, with TRBD1 as a possible D gene (6 bases). The CDR3 is 14 residues long. The V end was cut by 1 base, the J end by 7 bases, with 11 bases between. Germline V gene lookup returns CDR1 SGHDT and CDR2 YYEEEE.

This chain connects TRBV29-1 to TRBJ1-4; D may be TRBD1 (6 bases). Deletions cut 1 base from V and 11 bases from J, with 17 bases between. Germline lookup yields CDR1 SQVTM and CDR2 ANQGSEA. This CDR3 contains 14 residues. Here the CDR3 reads CSVEVGGLNPKLFF. The CDR3 DNA is TGCAGCGTTGAAGTAGGGGGTTTGAACCCTAAACTGTTTTTT.

The chain combines TRBV25-1 with TRBJ1-4; 8 bases line up with TRBD1. The V segment lost 3 bases and the J segment 8 bases; nucleotides outside the gene matches: 2. The V gene's germline CDR1 is MGHDK and CDR2 SYGVNS. The CDR3 contains 13 residues. The CDR3 nucleotides read TGTGCCAGCAGTGACAGGGGGCAGGAAAAACTGTTTTTT. It specifies CASSDRGQEKLFF.

This chain uses TRBV5-1 with TRBJ2-1; D is possibly TRBD2 (5 bases). The CDR3 is 13 amino acids. Trimming pared 4 bases from V and 0 bases from J, leaving 5 bases between. The germline CDR1 and CDR2 sequences are SGHRS and YFSETQ. CDR3: CASSRDSYNEQFF. The CDR3 DNA reads TGCGCCAGCAGCCGGGACTCCTACAATGAGCAGTTCTTC.

This chain connects TRBV5-6 to TRBJ1-1; D is ambiguous. Trimming left V 4 bases short and J 2 bases short, with 12 bases between. CDR1 SGHDT and CDR2 YYEEEE come from the germline V gene. CDR3 size: 14 residues. The CDR3 sequence: CASSSPLRNTEAFF. CDR3 nucleotide sequence: TGTGCCAGCAGCAGTCCTTTGAGAAACACTGAAGCTTTCTTT.

The chain recombines TRBV30 with TRBJ1-2, with D maybe TRBD1 (6 bases). This CDR3 has 13 amino acids. Trimming took 3 bases from V and 8 from J, leaving 16 bases between them. CDR1 GTSNPN and CDR2 SVGIG come from the germline V gene (reference sequence). In nucleotides, the CDR3 is TGTGCCTGGAGAACCGCAGGGGCTAGCGGCTACACCTTC. Protein sequence: CAWRTAGASGYTF.

The chain links TRBV6-4 to TRBJ2-7; 12 nucleotides match TRBD2. Per germline, CDR1 MRHNA and CDR2 SNTAGT. The CDR3 runs to 15 residues. V shed 3 bases, J shed 4 bases, and the junction held 4 bases outside the gene matches. Here the CDR3 reads CASSELAGGWYEQYF. DNA for the CDR3: TGTGCCAGCAGTGAACTAGCGGGGGGCTGGTACGAGCAGTACTTC.

This chain joins TRBV11-2 and TRBJ2-1; possibly TRBD2 for D (6 bases). This CDR3 is 15 amino acids long. Trimming left V 5 bases short and J 2 bases short, with 13 bases between. Germline V gene data show CDR1 as SGHAT and CDR2 as FQNNGV. CDR3: CASSGPGLPYNEQFF. Here the CDR3 DNA reads TGTGCCAGCAGCGGCCCGGGACTTCCCTACAATGAGCAGTTCTTC.

V usage is TRBV5-4 and J usage is TRBJ2-7; 7 nucleotides match TRBD1. Germline lookup yields CDR1 SGHNT and CDR2 YYREEE (reference sequence). The CDR3 length is 17 residues. Unmatched junction bases numbered 15, after V lost 1 base and J lost 5 bases. CDR3 nucleotide sequence: TGTGCCAGCAGCTTGTCTCCCAATAGACAGGGCGGTCACGAGCAGTACTTC. Its translation: CASSLSPNRQGGHEQYF.

The CDR3 region has the DNA TGTGCCAGCAGCGTAGGTACGGGGGGCGTTCACTTGTTCGGCTACACCTTC. Amino acids: CASSVGTGGVHLFGYTF. The rearrangement uses TRBV9 and TRBJ1-2; D possibly corresponds to TRBD1 (6 bases). CDR1 is SGDLS and CDR2 is YYNGEE in the germline V gene. V gave up 0 bases and J gave up 8 bases, with 23 bases separating them. This CDR3 contains 17 residues.

V and J are TRBV6-1 and TRBJ2-7; 10 nucleotides align to TRBD2. The length of the CDR3 is 14 residues. Germline CDR1 reads MNHNS; CDR2 reads SASEGT. J was trimmed by 6 bases and V by 4 bases; bases with no gene match: 6. The CDR3 sequence is CASSGSGGASEQYF. CDR3 nucleotides: TGTGCCAGCAGTGGAAGCGGGGGGGCCTCCGAGCAGTACTTC.

This chain connects TRBV4-1 to TRBJ2-7; maybe TRBD2 (5 bases). The V end lost 6 bases, the J end lost 1 base, and 7 bases lay between the germline ends. The V gene's germline CDR1 is MGHRA and CDR2 YSYEKL. This CDR3 has 12 amino acids. As DNA, the CDR3 is TGCGCCAGCAGGTCGGGGTCCTACGAGCAGTACTTC. Protein sequence: CASRSGSYEQYF.

V gene TRBV7-3 combines with J gene TRBJ1-1; D gene ambiguous. CDR3 length: 13 residues. Germline V gene data show CDR1 as SGHTA and CDR2 as FQGTGA. V dropped 7 bases and J dropped 0 bases, with 9 bases sitting between them. The CDR3 here is CASKKTVNTEAFF. CDR3 coding DNA: TGTGCCAGCAAGAAAACAGTGAACACTGAAGCTTTCTTT.

The chain links TRBV6-4 to TRBJ1-2; no reliable D call. V shed 0 bases and J shed 4 bases, with 9 bases lying between them. The CDR3 runs to 14 residues. The germline CDR1 and CDR2 sequences are MRHNA and SNTAGT. The CDR3, as DNA: TGTGCCAGCAGTGACTCGGGAGGGTTCTATGGCTACACCTTC. It specifies CASSDSGGFYGYTF.

The chain links TRBV9 to TRBJ1-3; 11 bases fit TRBD1. V was clipped by 5 bases and J by 5 bases; unmatched bases: 3. Per the germline V gene, CDR1 is SGDLS and CDR2 is YYNGEE. The CDR3 covers 14 residues. CDR3 residues: CASSGQGARNTIYF. The CDR3 DNA follows: TGTGCCAGCAGTGGACAGGGGGCAAGAAACACCATATATTTT.

The CDR3 DNA sequence: TGCGCCAGCAGCCCATCGAACACCGGGGAGCTGTTTTTT. Protein: CASSPSNTGELFF. The V gene is TRBV4-1, the J gene TRBJ2-2, with D unresolved. V shed 4 bases and J shed 0 bases, with 3 bases lying between them. CDR1 is MGHRA and CDR2 is YSYEKL in the germline V gene. There are 13 residues in the CDR3.